This TCR beta chain was identified during a study of T-cell reconstitution after alpha-beta-depleted transplantation in children. As it was prepared, the TCRbeta library received unique molecular identifiers. TCRdb processed the PCR reads anew with MiXCR; each CDR3 protein has one entry. The data show about 980,000 distinct CDR3 sequences, about 31% seen once. The germline gives CDR1 DFQATT, CDR2 SNEGSKA (reference sequence). The J segment lost 2 bases and the V segment lost 5 bases, leaving 7 bases of the junction unmatched. CDR3 size: 14 residues. This clonotype occurred many times. Sequencing used PBMCs, mostly from graft donor cells, obtained 360 days after TCRalphabeta/CD19-depleted stem cell transplant. The chain joins TRBV20-1 to TRBJ2-5; 8 nucleotides agree with TRBD1. This sequence was found in a boy under two years old who had a stem cell transplant for SCID, so the T cells may come from the graft donor. The chain's CDR3 is CSAGDRRGQETQYF. CDR3 nucleotide sequence: TGCAGTGCTGGGGACAGGCGGGGACAAGAGACCCAGTACTTC.